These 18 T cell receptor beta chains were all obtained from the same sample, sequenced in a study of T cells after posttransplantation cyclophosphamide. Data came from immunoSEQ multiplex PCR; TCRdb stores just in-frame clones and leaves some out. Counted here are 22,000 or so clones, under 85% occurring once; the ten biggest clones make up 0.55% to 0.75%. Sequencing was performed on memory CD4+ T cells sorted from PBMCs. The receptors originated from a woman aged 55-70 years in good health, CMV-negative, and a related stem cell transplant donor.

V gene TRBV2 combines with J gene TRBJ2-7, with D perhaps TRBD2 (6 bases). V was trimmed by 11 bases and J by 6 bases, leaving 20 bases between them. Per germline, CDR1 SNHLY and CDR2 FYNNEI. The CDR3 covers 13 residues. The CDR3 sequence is CASQRAGSGEQYF. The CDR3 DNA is TGTGCCTCCCAGCGGGCTGGGAGCGGCGAGCAGTACTTC.

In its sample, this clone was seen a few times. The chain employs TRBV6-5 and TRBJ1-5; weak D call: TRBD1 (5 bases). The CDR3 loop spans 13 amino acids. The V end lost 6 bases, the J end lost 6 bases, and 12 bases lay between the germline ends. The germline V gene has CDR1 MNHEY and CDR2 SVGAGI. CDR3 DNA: TGTGCCAGCAGCCAAGCGGGGGGTCAGCCCCAGCATTTT. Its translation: CASSQAGGQPQHF.

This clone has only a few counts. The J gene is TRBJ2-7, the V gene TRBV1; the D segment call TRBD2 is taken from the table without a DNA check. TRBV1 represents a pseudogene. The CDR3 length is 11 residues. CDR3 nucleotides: TGCACCTCACGGGGGAATGGCGAGCAGTACTTC. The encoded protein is CTSRGNGEQYF.

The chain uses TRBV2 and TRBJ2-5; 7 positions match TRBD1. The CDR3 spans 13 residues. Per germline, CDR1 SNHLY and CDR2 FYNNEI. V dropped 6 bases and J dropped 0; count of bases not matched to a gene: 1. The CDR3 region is CASSRGYQETQYF. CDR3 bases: TGTGCCAGCAGCAGGGGGTACCAAGAGACCCAGTACTTC.

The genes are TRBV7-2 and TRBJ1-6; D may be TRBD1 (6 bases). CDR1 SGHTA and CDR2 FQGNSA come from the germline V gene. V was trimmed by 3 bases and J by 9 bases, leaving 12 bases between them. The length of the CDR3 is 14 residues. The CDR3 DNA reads TGTGCCAGCAGCTTCAGACAGGAAACTTCACCCCTCCACTTT. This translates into CASSFRQETSPLHF.

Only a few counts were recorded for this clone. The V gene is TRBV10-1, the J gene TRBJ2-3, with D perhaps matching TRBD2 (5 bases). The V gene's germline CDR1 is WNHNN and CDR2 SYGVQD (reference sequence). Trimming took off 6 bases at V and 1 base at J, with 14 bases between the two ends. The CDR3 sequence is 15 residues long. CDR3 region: CASSLALSGTDTQYF. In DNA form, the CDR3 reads TGCGCCAGCAGCCTAGCCCTCTCGGGCACAGATACGCAGTATTTT.

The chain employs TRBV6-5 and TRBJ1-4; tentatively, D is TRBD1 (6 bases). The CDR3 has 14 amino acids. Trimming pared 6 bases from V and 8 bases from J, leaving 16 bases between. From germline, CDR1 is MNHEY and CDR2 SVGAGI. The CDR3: CASSPTGFYEKLFF. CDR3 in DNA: TGTGCCAGCAGCCCCACAGGGTTTTACGAAAAACTGTTTTTT.

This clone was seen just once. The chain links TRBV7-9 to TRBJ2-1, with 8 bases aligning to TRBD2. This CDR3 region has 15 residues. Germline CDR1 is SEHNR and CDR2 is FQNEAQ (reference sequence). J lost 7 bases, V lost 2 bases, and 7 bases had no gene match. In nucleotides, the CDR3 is TGTGCCAGCAGCTTACTAGGCGGGGGGATTAATGAGCAGTTCTTC. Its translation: CASSLLGGGINEQFF.

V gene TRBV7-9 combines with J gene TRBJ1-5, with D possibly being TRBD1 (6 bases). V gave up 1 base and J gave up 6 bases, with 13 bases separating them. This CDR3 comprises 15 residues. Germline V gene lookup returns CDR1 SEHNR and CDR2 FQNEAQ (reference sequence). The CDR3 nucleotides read TGTGCCAGCAGCTTAGAAGGGGGTCGGGGTCAGCCCCAGCATTTT. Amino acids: CASSLEGGRGQPQHF. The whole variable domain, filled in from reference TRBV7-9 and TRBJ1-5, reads DTGVSQNPRHKITKRGQNVTFRCDPISEHNRLYWYRQTLGQGPEFLTYFQNEAQLEKSRLLSDRFSAERPKGSFSTLEIQRTEQGDSAMYLCASSLEGGRGQPQHFGDGTRLSIL.

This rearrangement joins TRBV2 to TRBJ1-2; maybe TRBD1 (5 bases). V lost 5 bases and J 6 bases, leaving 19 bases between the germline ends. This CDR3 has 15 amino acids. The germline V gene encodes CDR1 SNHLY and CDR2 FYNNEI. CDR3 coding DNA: TGTGCCAGCAGTAGCGGCGGGGTGGGGGGTGATGGCTACACCTTC. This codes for CASSSGGVGGDGYTF.

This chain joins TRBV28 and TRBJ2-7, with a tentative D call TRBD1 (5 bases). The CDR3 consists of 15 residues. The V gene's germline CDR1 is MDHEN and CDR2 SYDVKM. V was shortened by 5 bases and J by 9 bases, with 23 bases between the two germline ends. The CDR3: CASSALFGSGHAQYF. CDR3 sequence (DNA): TGTGCCAGCAGTGCTCTCTTCGGATCAGGGCACGCGCAGTACTTC.

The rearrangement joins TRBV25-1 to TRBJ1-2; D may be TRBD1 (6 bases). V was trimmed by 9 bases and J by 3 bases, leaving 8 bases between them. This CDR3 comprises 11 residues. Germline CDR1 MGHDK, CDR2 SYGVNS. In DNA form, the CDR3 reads TGTGCCAGAGGGGGGGACTATGGCTACACCTTC. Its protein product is CARGGDYGYTF.

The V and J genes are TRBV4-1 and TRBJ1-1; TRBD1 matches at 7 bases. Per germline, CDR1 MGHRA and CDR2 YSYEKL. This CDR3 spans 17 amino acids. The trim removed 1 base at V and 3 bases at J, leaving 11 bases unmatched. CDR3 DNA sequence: TGCGCCAGCAGCCAAGTCATTGGGGGCAGGGGGGACACTGAAGCTTTCTTT. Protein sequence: CASSQVIGGRGDTEAFF.

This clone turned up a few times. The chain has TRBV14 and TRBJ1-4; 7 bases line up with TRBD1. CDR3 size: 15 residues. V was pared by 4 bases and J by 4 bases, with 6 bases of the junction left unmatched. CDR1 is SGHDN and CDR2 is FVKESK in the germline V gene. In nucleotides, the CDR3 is TGTGCCAGCAGCCCCCGACAGGGAGGTAATGAAAAACTGTTTTTT. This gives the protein CASSPRQGGNEKLFF. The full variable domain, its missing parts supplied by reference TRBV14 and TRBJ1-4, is EAGVTQFPSHSVIEKGQTVTLRCDPISGHDNLYWYRRVMGKEIKFLLHFVKESKQDESGMPNNRFLAERTGGTYSTLKVQPAELEDSGVYFCASSPRQGGNEKLFFGSGTQLSVL.

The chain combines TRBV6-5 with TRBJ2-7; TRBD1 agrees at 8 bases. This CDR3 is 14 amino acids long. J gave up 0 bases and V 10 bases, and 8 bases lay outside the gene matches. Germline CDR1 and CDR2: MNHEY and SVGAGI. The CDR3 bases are TGTGCCACGACGGGACAGGATAACTCCTACGAGCAGTACTTC. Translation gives CATTGQDNSYEQYF.

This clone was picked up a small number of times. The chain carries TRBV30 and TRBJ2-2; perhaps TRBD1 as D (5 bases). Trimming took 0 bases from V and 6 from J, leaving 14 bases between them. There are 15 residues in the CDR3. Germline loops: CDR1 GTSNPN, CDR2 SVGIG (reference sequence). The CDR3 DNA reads TGTGCCTGGAGTGTAGGAACTACCAGGGCCGGGGAGCTGTTTTTT. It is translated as CAWSVGTTRAGELFF.

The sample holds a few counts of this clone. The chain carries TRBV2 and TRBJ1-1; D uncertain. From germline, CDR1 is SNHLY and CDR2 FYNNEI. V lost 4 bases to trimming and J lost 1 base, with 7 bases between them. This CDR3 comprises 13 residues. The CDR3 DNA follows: TGTGCCAGCAGTGTGCGAGGGAACACTGAAGCTTTCTTT. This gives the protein CASSVRGNTEAFF.

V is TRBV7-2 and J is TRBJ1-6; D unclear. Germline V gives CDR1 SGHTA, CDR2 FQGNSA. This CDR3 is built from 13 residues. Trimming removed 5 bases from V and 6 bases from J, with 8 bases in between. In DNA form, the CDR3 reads TGTGCCAGCAGCCTGGCTTCTAATTCACCCCTCCACTTT. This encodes CASSLASNSPLHF.